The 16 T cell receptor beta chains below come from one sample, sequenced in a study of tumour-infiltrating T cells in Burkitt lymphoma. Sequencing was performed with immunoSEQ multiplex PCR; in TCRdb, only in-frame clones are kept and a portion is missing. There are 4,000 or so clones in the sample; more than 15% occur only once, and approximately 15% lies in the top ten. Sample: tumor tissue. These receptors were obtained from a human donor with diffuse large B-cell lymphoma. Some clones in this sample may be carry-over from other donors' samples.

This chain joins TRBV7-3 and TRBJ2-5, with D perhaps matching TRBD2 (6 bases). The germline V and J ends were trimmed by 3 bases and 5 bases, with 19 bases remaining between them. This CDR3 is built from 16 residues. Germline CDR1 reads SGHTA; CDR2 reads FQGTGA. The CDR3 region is CASSFHRGRNRETQYF. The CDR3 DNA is TGTGCCAGCAGCTTCCATCGTGGGAGGAATAGGGAGACCCAGTACTTC.

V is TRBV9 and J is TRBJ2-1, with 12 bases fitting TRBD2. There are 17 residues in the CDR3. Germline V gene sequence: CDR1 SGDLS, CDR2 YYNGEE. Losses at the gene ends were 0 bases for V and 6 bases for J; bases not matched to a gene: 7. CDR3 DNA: TGTGCCAGCAGCGTAGATCTAGCGGGGGGGAGAGGCAATGAGCAGTTCTTC. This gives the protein CASSVDLAGGRGNEQFF.

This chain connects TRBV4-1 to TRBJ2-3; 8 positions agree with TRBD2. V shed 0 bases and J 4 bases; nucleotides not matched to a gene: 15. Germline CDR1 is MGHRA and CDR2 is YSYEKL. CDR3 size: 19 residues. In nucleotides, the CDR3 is TGCGCCAGCAGCCAAGAAGCCGGCGTGTTTGGCGGGGGGCCAGATACGCAGTATTTT. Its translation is CASSQEAGVFGGGPDTQYF.

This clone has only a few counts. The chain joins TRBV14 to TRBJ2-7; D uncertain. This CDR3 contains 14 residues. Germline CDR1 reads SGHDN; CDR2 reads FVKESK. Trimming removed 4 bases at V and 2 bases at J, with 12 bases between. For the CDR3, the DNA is TGTGCCAGCAGCCCCTGGGGTCTTCCCTACGAGCAGTACTTC. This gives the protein CASSPWGLPYEQYF.

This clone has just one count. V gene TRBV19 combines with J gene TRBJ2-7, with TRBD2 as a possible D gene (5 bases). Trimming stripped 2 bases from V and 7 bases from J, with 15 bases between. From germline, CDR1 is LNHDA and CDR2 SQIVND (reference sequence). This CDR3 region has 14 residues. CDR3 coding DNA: TGTGCCAGTAGTATACGGAGTTCTTCGGGGGAGCAGTACTTC. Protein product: CASSIRSSSGEQYF.

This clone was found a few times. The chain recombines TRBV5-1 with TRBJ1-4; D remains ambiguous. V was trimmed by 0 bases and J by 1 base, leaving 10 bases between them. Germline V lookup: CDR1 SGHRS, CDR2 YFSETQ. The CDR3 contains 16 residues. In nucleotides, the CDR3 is TGCGCCAGCAGCTTGGCCCCCCCGGGAACTAATGAAAAACTGTTTTTT. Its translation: CASSLAPPGTNEKLFF.

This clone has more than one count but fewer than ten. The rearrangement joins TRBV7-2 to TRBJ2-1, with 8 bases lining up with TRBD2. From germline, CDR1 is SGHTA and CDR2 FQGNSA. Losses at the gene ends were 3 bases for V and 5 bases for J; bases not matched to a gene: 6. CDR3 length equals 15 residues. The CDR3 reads CASSLSGSWNNEQFF. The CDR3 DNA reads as TGTGCCAGCAGCTTGAGCGGGAGTTGGAACAATGAGCAGTTCTTC.

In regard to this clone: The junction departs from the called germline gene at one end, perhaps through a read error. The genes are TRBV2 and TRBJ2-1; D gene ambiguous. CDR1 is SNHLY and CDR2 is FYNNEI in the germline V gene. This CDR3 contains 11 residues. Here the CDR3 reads CARRRYNEQFF. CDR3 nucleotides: TGTGCCCGCAGACGGTACAATGAGCAGTTCTTC.

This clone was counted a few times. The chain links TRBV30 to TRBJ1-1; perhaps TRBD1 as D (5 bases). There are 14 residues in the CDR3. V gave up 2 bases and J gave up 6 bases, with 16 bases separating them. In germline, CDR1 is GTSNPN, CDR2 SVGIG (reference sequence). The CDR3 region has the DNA TGTGCCTGGAGTCCAAAGTACGCGGGGGCTGAAGCTTTCTTT. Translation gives CAWSPKYAGAEAFF.

The chain's CDR3 is CASSLQPLMGTEAFF. The CDR3, as DNA: TGTGCCAGCAGTTTACAACCCCTTATGGGCACTGAAGCTTTCTTT. The chain joins TRBV27 to TRBJ1-1; unclear D gene. V was shortened by 2 bases and J by 4 bases, with 14 bases between the two germline ends. Per germline, CDR1 MNHEY and CDR2 SMNVEV (reference sequence). This CDR3 has 15 amino acids.

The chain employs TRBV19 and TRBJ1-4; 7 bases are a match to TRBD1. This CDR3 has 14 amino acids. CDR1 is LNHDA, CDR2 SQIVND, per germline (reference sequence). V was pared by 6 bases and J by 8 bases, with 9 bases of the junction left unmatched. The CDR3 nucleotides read TGTGCCAGTAGGGGGTGGACAGGTGGAGAAAAACTGTTTTTT. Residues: CASRGWTGGEKLFF. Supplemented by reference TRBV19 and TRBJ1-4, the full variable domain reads DGGITQSPKYLFRKEGQNVTLSCEQNLNHDAMYWYRQDPGQGLRLIYYSQIVNDFQKGDIAEGYSVSREKKESFPLTVTSAQKNPTAFYLCASRGWTGGEKLFFGSGTQLSVL.

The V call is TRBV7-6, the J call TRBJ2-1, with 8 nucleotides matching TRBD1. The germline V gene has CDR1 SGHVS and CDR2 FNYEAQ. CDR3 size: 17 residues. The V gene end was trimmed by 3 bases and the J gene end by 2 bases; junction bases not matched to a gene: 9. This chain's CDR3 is CASSFSLQGATYNEQFF. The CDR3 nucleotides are TGTGCCAGCAGCTTTAGCCTTCAGGGGGCGACCTACAATGAGCAGTTCTTC.

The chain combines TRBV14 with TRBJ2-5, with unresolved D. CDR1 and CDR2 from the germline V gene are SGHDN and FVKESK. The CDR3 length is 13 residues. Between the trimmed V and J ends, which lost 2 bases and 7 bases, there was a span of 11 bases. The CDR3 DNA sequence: TGTGCCAGCAGCCAAATCAACCCCGGGACCCAGTACTTC. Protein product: CASSQINPGTQYF. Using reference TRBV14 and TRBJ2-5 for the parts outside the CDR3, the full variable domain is EAGVTQFPSHSVIEKGQTVTLRCDPISGHDNLYWYRRVMGKEIKFLLHFVKESKQDESGMPNNRFLAERTGGTYSTLKVQPAELEDSGVYFCASSQINPGTQYFGPGTRLLVL.

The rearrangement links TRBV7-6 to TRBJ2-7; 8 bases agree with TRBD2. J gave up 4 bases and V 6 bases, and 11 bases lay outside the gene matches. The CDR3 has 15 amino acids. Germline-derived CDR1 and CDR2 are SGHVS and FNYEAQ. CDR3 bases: TGTGCCAGCAGTACGCTCCCCGGGGGGGAATACGAGCAGTACTTC. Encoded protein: CASSTLPGGEYEQYF. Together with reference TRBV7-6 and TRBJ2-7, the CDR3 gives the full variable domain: GAGVSQSPRYKVTKRGQDVALRCDPISGHVSLYWYRQALGQGPEFLTYFNYEAQQDKSGLPNDRFSAERPEGSISTLTIQRTEQRDSAMYRCASSTLPGGEYEQYFGPGTRLTVT.

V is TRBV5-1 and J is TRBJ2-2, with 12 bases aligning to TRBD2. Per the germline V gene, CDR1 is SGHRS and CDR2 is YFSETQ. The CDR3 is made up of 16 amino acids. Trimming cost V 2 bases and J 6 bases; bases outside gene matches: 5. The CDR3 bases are TGCGCCAGCAGCTTACGGACTAGCGGGGATGCCGGGGAGCTGTTTTTT. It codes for CASSLRTSGDAGELFF.

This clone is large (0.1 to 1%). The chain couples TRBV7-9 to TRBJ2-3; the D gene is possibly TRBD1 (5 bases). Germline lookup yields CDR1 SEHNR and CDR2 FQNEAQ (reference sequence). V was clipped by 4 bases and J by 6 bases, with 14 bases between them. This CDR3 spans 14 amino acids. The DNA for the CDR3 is TGTGCCAGCAGCTCACAATTCAGGGCGGATACGCAGTATTTT. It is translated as CASSSQFRADTQYF.